A selection of T cell receptor beta chains follows, all from one sample in a study of regulatory T cells in long-lasting Graves disease. TCRdb fed the multiplex PCR reads into MiXCR, producing one record per CDR3 protein. The profile shows under 700,000 distinct CDR3 sequences, about 16% of them singletons. Separately, the same data were catalogued under a study of T cells in Graves' hyperthyroidism and ophthalmopathy.

The material sequenced was peripheral blood mononuclear cells (PBMCs), taken at new diagnosis, from a patient treated with antithyroid drugs. Receptor source: a woman aged 35-65 years with Graves disease. CDR3s include the opening cysteine and the closing phenylalanine or tryptophan. A D gene is named only where the DNA matches it firmly. Size tells how often a clone was seen (once, few, many) or the class of an expanded clone, and some rows leave it out.

TRBJ2-7 many TRBV3-1 NA CASSQAPNEQYF TGTGCCAGCAGCCAAGCCCCCAACGAGCAGTACTTC
TRBJ1-1 few TRBV30 NA CAWYTGPAPEAFF TGTGCCTGGTATACAGGGCCCGCCCCTGAAGCTTTCTTT
TRBJ2-3 many TRBV11-3 NA CATKLSSTDTQYF TGTGCCACAAAACTTTCTAGCACAGATACGCAGTATTTT
TRBJ1-1 NA TRBV6-1 NA CASRGLGANTEAFF TGTGCCAGCCGGGGCTTAGGGGCGAACACTGAAGCTTTCTTT
TRBJ2-3 few TRBV9 TRBD1 CASSVGPVGTVTDTQYF TGTGCCAGCAGCGTAGGCCCGGTAGGGACAGTCACAGATACGCAGTATTTT
TRBJ2-2 once TRBV5-1 NA CVSGGAGELFF TGCGTCAGTGGGGGAGCCGGGGAGCTGTTTTTT
TRBJ2-5 many TRBV11-3 TRBD1 CASSPTGGGRETQYF TGTGCCAGCAGTCCTACAGGGGGCGGGCGAGAGACCCAGTACTTC
TRBJ1-2 many TRBV28 NA CASRGEDKENYGYTF TGTGCCAGCCGAGGAGAGGACAAGGAGAACTATGGCTACACCTTC
TRBJ1-4 many TRBV20-1 NA CSAGPPGTTNEKLFF TGCAGTGCTGGACCCCCGGGAACAACTAATGAAAAACTGTTTTTT
TRBJ2-7 few TRBV6-2/TRBV6-3 NA CASSYPRGGEQYF TGTGCCAGCAGTTACCCCAGGGGCGGGGAGCAGTACTTC
TRBJ2-3 many TRBV28 NA CASSLSLFTDTQYF TGTGCCAGCAGTTTAAGCCTTTTCACAGATACGCAGTATTTT
TRBJ2-1 NA TRBV2 NA CASSENPGLGEQFF TGTGCCAGCAGTGAAAACCCGGGCCTGGGTGAGCAGTTCTTC
TRBJ2-7 few TRBV30 NA CAWSVRGWAYEQYF TGTGCCTGGAGTGTGCGAGGGTGGGCCTACGAGCAGTACTTC
TRBJ2-3 many TRBV7-8 NA CASSHRRGTERWDTQYF TGTGCCAGCAGCCATCGCCGGGGGACAGAGCGCTGGGATACGCAGTATTTT
TRBJ1-1 many TRBV6-1 TRBD1 CASSEPPTGQGFWGNTEAFF TGTGCCAGCAGTGAACCCCCAACGGGACAGGGGTTTTGGGGGAACACTGAAGCTTTCTTT
TRBJ1-2 many TRBV12-3/TRBV12-4 NA CASSLTNYGYTF TGTGCCAGCAGTTTAACTAACTATGGCTACACCTTC
TRBJ2-7 many TRBV7-6 NA CASSFNPTSYEQYF TGTGCCAGCAGCTTTAACCCAACCTCCTACGAGCAGTACTTC
TRBJ2-1 NA TRBV9 TRBD2 CASSLWTSGGNNEQFF TGTGCCAGCAGCCTCTGGACTAGCGGGGGGAACAATGAGCAGTTCTTC
TRBJ2-3 many TRBV3-1 NA CASSQEAFPTDTQYF TGTGCCAGCAGCCAAGAGGCATTCCCCACAGATACGCAGTATTTT
TRBJ2-7 many TRBV7-2 NA CASSLEAGESYEQYF TGTGCCAGCAGCTTAGAGGCCGGGGAGTCCTACGAGCAGTACTTC
TRBJ1-4 NA TRBV6-1 NA CASGRVGATNEKLFF TGTGCCAGCGGCCGGGTCGGGGCAACTAATGAAAAACTGTTTTTT
TRBJ1-1 many TRBV2 TRBD1 CASSVETGANTEAFF TGTGCCAGCAGTGTGGAGACAGGGGCGAACACTGAAGCTTTCTTT
TRBJ1-3 NA TRBV30 TRBD1 CAWSPPGTGYGNTIYF TGTGCCTGGAGCCCTCCTGGGACAGGTTATGGAAACACCATATATTTT
TRBJ2-3 few TRBV7-2 NA CASSLAPYSGTDTQYF TGTGCCAGCAGCTTAGCGCCTTATAGCGGCACAGATACGCAGTATTTT
TRBJ1-1 many TRBV6-1 NA CASVWGRGTEAFF TGTGCCAGCGTTTGGGGGAGAGGGACTGAAGCTTTCTTT
TRBJ2-3 many TRBV5-1 NA CASRDLNTDTQYF TGCGCCAGCAGAGACCTCAACACAGATACGCAGTATTTT
TRBJ1-1 NA TRBV25-1 NA CASSEWRRNTEAFF TGTGCCAGCAGTGAATGGAGACGGAACACTGAAGCTTTCTTT
TRBJ2-7 NA TRBV10-3 TRBD1 CAISGGQGAYEQYF TGTGCCATCAGTGGGGGACAGGGGGCCTACGAGCAGTACTTC
TRBJ1-5 many TRBV12-3/TRBV12-4 NA CASSPRYGASNQPQHF TGTGCCAGCAGCCCCCGTTACGGGGCTAGCAATCAGCCCCAGCATTTT
TRBJ1-5 many TRBV12-3/TRBV12-4 TRBD1 CASTTGVGDQPQHF TGTGCCAGCACCACAGGGGTAGGCGATCAGCCCCAGCATTTT
TRBJ1-5 few TRBV7-8 NA CASSRSTTPTAPQHF TGTGCCAGCAGCCGCAGCACGACACCGACAGCGCCCCAGCATTTT
TRBJ2-1 many TRBV30 NA CASRKAGGHEQFF TGTGCCTCCCGTAAGGCCGGGGGCCATGAGCAGTTCTTC
TRBJ1-1 many TRBV19 TRBD1 CASSTPDRVNTEAFF TGTGCCAGTAGTACACCCGACAGGGTGAACACTGAAGCTTTCTTT
TRBJ2-1 NA TRBV7-9 NA CASSDRTVSSYNEQFF TGTGCCAGCAGCGATCGGACGGTGAGCTCCTACAATGAGCAGTTCTTC
TRBJ2-3 few TRBV20-1 NA CSATPGVTDTQYF TGCAGTGCTACCCCGGGCGTCACAGATACGCAGTATTTT
TRBJ2-5 many TRBV12-3/TRBV12-4 NA CASSFQNPQETQYF TGTGCCAGCAGTTTTCAGAACCCTCAAGAGACCCAGTACTTC
TRBJ2-7 many TRBV12-3/TRBV12-4 NA CASSTGTYEQYF TGTGCCAGCAGCACAGGGACCTACGAGCAGTACTTC
TRBJ1-2 many TRBV2 NA CASSTHRTVWEGYTF TGTGCCAGCAGTACCCACCGGACAGTCTGGGAAGGCTACACCTTC
TRBJ1-1 many TRBV5-1 NA CASSTSTGNTEAFF TGCGCCAGCAGCACATCTACAGGGAACACTGAAGCTTTCTTT
TRBJ2-2 few TRBV4-1 NA CASSQGVGANTGELFF TGCGCCAGCAGCCAAGGGGTCGGGGCGAACACCGGGGAGCTGTTTTTT
TRBJ1-1 many TRBV12-3/TRBV12-4 NA CASSRRIGSNTEAFF TGTGCCAGCAGCCGCAGGATAGGGTCGAACACTGAAGCTTTCTTT
TRBJ2-2 many TRBV2 TRBD1 CATRQGKNTGELFF TGTGCCACCCGACAGGGGAAGAACACCGGGGAGCTGTTTTTT
TRBJ1-5 many TRBV2 TRBD1 CASRDRSYQPQHF TGTGCCAGCAGGGACAGGTCATATCAGCCCCAGCATTTT
TRBJ2-3 many TRBV7-9 TRBD1 CASSLGTGGADTQYF TGTGCCAGCAGCCTCGGGACAGGGGGCGCAGATACGCAGTATTTT